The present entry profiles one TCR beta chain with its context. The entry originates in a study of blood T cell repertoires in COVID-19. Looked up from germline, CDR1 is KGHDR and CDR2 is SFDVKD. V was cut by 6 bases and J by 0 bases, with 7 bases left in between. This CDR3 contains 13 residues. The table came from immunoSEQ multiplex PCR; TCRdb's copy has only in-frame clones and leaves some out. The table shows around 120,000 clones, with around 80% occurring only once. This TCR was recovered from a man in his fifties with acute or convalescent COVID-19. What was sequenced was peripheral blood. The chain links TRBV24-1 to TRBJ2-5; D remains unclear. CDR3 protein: CATSPQNQETQYF. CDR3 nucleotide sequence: TGTGCCACCAGTCCCCAAAACCAAGAGACCCAGTACTTC.